These T cell receptor beta chains were read from a single sample in a study of blood T cell repertoires in COVID-19. Clones were read by immunoSEQ multiplex PCR, and TCRdb kept only the in-frame ones, dropping some. The table records approximately 140,000 clones, almost 90% of them present only once. Sequenced sample: peripheral blood. These receptors came from a woman aged 60 to 75 with acute or convalescent COVID-19. Each CDR3 is given with its conserved first and last residue. A D gene is named only where the DNA matches it firmly. For some rows the clone size is stated as once, few or many, or as a class when expanded; others skip it.

j_call cdr3_length v_call d_call clone_size cdr3_aa cdr3_nt
TRBJ1-5 15 TRBV4-1 - - CASSQTPDSNQPQHF TGCGCCAGCAGCCAAACTCCCGATAGCAATCAGCCCCAGCATTTT
TRBJ1-6 13 TRBV6-2/TRBV6-3 - - CASSLSYNSPLHF TGTGCCAGCAGTCTCAGTTATAATTCACCCCTCCACTTT
TRBJ2-2 18 TRBV5-4 TRBD2 - CASSPLGGRGGAVGELFF TGTGCCAGCAGCCCGCTCGGGGGCCGCGGGGGGGCCGTCGGGGAGCTGTTTTTT
TRBJ2-7 14 TRBV28 TRBD2 - CASSLNGGGYEQYF TGTGCCAGCAGTTTGAACGGGGGGGGCTACGAGCAGTACTTC
TRBJ2-5 15 TRBV19 TRBD2 - CASSMASGGKETQYF TGTGCCAGTAGTATGGCTAGCGGGGGTAAAGAGACCCAGTACTTC
TRBJ1-2 13 TRBV2 TRBD1 - CASSPGQGVGYTF TGTGCCAGCAGTCCAGGACAGGGGGTTGGCTACACCTTC
TRBJ1-6 16 TRBV18 - - CASSPVGRANNSPLHF TGTGCCAGCTCACCGGTAGGCAGGGCGAATAATTCACCCCTCCACTTT
TRBJ1-1 13 TRBV5-1 - - CASSEYGVTEAFF TGCGCCAGCAGCGAGTACGGGGTCACTGAAGCTTTCTTT
TRBJ2-3 15 TRBV6-5 TRBD1 - CASSYSSQGADTQYF TGTGCCAGCAGTTACTCCAGTCAGGGGGCAGATACGCAGTATTTT
TRBJ2-7 15 TRBV6-2/TRBV6-3 TRBD2 - CASSYWTSATYEQYF TGTGCCAGCAGTTACTGGACTAGCGCGACCTACGAGCAGTACTTC
TRBJ2-7 13 TRBV30 - - CAWSRGHGYEQYF TGTGCCTGGAGTAGAGGGCATGGGTACGAGCAGTACTTC
TRBJ1-4 18 TRBV7-2 TRBD1 once CASSLSPPTGGVGEKLFF TGTGCCAGCAGCTTATCCCCTCCGACAGGGGGAGTGGGTGAAAAACTGTTTTTT
TRBJ2-6 11 TRBV19 - - CASSPNNVLTF TGTGCCAGTAGCCCAAACAACGTCCTGACTTTC
TRBJ1-5 15 TRBV19 TRBD1 - CASSGRGQGNQPQHF TGTGCCAGTAGTGGAAGGGGGCAGGGAAATCAGCCCCAGCATTTT
TRBJ1-4 15 TRBV27 - - CASRFSQAIQEKLFF TGTGCCAGCCGATTTTCGCAGGCCATACAAGAAAAACTGTTTTTT
TRBJ1-1 17 TRBV25-1 TRBD1 - CASSPKGRGQMNTEAFF TGTGCCAGCAGCCCAAAGGGCAGGGGGCAGATGAACACTGAAGCTTTCTTT
TRBJ2-1 16 TRBV11-2 TRBD2 - CASSFPASGHYNEQFF TGTGCCAGCAGCTTTCCGGCTAGCGGGCACTACAATGAGCAGTTCTTC
TRBJ1-5 16 TRBV7-9 - - CASSPRGQFSNQPQHF TGTGCCAGCAGCCCTCGAGGACAGTTTAGCAATCAGCCCCAGCATTTT
TRBJ1-5 17 TRBV6-4 - few CASSDSRWRDDRAPQHF TGTGCCAGCAGTGACTCGAGGTGGAGGGACGATAGGGCTCCCCAGCATTTT
TRBJ2-3 17 TRBV5-1 - - CASSLGSTGARTDTQYF TGCGCCAGCAGCTTGGGGTCGACAGGCGCACGGACAGATACGCAGTATTTT
TRBJ1-2 13 TRBV7-8 - - CASSHGRAVGYTF TGTGCCAGCAGCCACGGGAGAGCGGTTGGCTACACCTTC
TRBJ2-1 17 TRBV3-1/TRBV3-2 TRBD2 - CASSQGTSGYSYNEQFF TGTGCCAGCAGCCAAGGGACTAGCGGCTACTCCTACAATGAGCAGTTCTTC
TRBJ1-3 12 TRBV5-6 - once CASSLQGNTIYF TGTGCCAGCAGCCTACAGGGAAACACCATATATTTT
TRBJ2-5 14 TRBV11-2 - - CASSSKVRQETQYF TGTGCCAGCAGCTCCAAAGTGCGGCAAGAGACCCAGTACTTC
TRBJ1-5 16 TRBV3-1/TRBV3-2 TRBD1 - CASSRGPGQTNQPQHF TGTGCCAGCAGCCGAGGGCCGGGACAGACCAATCAGCCCCAGCATTTT
TRBJ2-1 16 TRBV13 TRBD2 - CASSLGRAAGGYEQFF TGTGCCAGCAGCTTAGGCCGGGCTGCGGGGGGCTATGAGCAGTTCTTC
TRBJ1-5 15 TRBV4-2 - - CASSQEEGGTQPQHF TGTGCCAGCAGCCAAGAAGAAGGGGGAACGCAGCCCCAGCATTTT
TRBJ1-4 14 TRBV2 TRBD1 - CASSAQGANEKLFF TGTGCCAGCAGTGCCCAGGGGGCTAATGAAAAACTGTTTTTT
TRBJ2-5 14 TRBV7-2 - - CASSQNGGAETQYF TGTGCCAGCAGCCAGAATGGGGGGGCGGAGACCCAGTACTTC
TRBJ2-5 11 TRBV3-1/TRBV3-2 - - CASSNRETQYF TGTGCCAGCAGCAACCGGGAGACCCAGTACTTC
TRBJ1-6 15 TRBV19 - - CASSIGGQYDKPLHF TGTGCCAGTAGTATAGGGGGCCAGTACGACAAACCCCTCCACTTT
TRBJ2-1 17 TRBV23-1 - - CASSQSEAESSYNEQFF TGCGCCAGCAGTCAATCTGAGGCGGAAAGCTCCTACAATGAGCAGTTCTTC
TRBJ1-5 16 TRBV19 - once CASSRASRDIRQPQHF TGTGCCAGTAGTAGAGCATCCCGGGACATCAGGCAGCCCCAGCATTTT
TRBJ2-5 14 TRBV2 - - CASSDWASGETQYF TGTGCCAGCAGTGACTGGGCCTCGGGGGAGACCCAGTACTTC
TRBJ1-2 14 TRBV15 - - CATSKEQGLYGYTF TGTGCCACCAGCAAAGAACAGGGCTTATACGGCTACACCTTC
TRBJ1-1 12 TRBV28 - - CASVTLNTEAFF TGTGCCAGCGTGACTCTCAACACTGAAGCTTTCTTT
TRBJ2-1 13 TRBV4-3 - - CASSQDTGNEQFF TGCGCCAGCAGCCAAGACACGGGTAATGAGCAGTTCTTC
TRBJ2-1 16 TRBV19 - - CASSHVAGATYNEQFF TGTGCCAGTAGTCACGTGGCGGGGGCTACCTACAATGAGCAGTTCTTC
TRBJ1-2 14 TRBV18 TRBD1 - CASSPPGQGSGYTF TGTGCCAGCTCACCACCCGGACAGGGAAGTGGCTACACCTTC
TRBJ2-5 14 TRBV19 - - CASSTPGVGETQYF TGTGCCAGTAGTACGCCAGGGGTTGGTGAGACCCAGTACTTC
TRBJ1-6 14 TRBV13 - - CASSLSRMNSPLHF TGTGCCAGCAGCTTAAGTAGAATGAATTCACCCCTCCACTTT
TRBJ1-2 14 TRBV4-1 TRBD1 - CASSQGGTDYGYTF TGCGCCAGCAGCCAAGGCGGGACAGATTATGGCTACACCTTC
TRBJ1-1 14 TRBV30 - - CAWIRGIMGTEAFF TGTGCCTGGATCAGGGGCATCATGGGAACTGAAGCTTTCTTT
TRBJ2-7 15 TRBV10-3 TRBD1 - CASRQGEDNSYEQYF TGTGCCTCGCGACAGGGGGAGGACAACTCCTACGAGCAGTACTTC
TRBJ1-1 13 TRBV28 - - CASSSTDPPEAFF TGTGCCAGCAGTTCAACAGACCCCCCTGAAGCTTTCTTT
TRBJ1-2 16 TRBV28 - - CASSLPFAGERGGYTF TGTGCCAGCAGTTTACCCTTCGCAGGGGAGCGAGGAGGCTACACCTTC
TRBJ2-3 15 TRBV9 - - CASSPPTRSTDTQYF TGTGCCAGCAGCCCCCCTACTAGAAGCACAGATACGCAGTATTTT
TRBJ1-2 14 TRBV6-4 - - CASSDSPDSTGYTF TGTGCCAGCAGTGACTCCCCTGACAGCACCGGCTACACCTTC
TRBJ1-2 13 TRBV7-3 - - CASSLGQNYGYTF TGTGCCAGCAGCTTGGGGCAAAACTATGGCTACACCTTC
TRBJ2-1 15 TRBV6-5 TRBD1 - CASSTGQVRYNEQFF TGTGCCAGCAGTACCGGACAGGTTCGCTACAATGAGCAGTTCTTC
TRBJ2-7 14 TRBV10-2 - - CASRHSLNSYEQYF TGCGCCAGCAGGCACAGCCTAAACTCCTACGAGCAGTACTTC
TRBJ2-5 13 TRBV7-8 - - CASSFTGEETQYF TGTGCCAGCAGCTTTACGGGGGAAGAGACCCAGTACTTC
TRBJ2-7 15 TRBV19 - - CASSPRTADSHEQYF TGTGCCAGTAGTCCCCGAACCGCGGACAGCCACGAGCAGTACTTC
TRBJ2-3 14 TRBV29-1 TRBD2 - CSVGGTRLTDTQYF TGCAGCGTTGGCGGGACTAGACTCACAGATACGCAGTATTTT
TRBJ1-5 14 TRBV2 - once CASSAQFSNQPQHF TGTGCCAGCAGTGCCCAGTTCAGCAATCAGCCCCAGCATTTT
TRBJ2-5 13 TRBV6-5 - - CASSRRRQETQYF TGTGCCAGCAGCCGTCGTAGACAAGAGACCCAGTACTTC
TRBJ2-6 22 TRBV18 TRBD1 - CASSPYILPGQGALSGANVLTF TGTGCCAGCTCACCCTACATCTTGCCGGGACAGGGGGCACTCTCTGGGGCCAACGTCCTGACTTTC
TRBJ1-4 15 TRBV30 - - CAWSVMGAGGEKLFF TGTGCCTGGAGTGTAATGGGGGCTGGGGGTGAAAAACTGTTTTTT
TRBJ1-4 15 TRBV18 TRBD1 once CASSPAGTGNEKLFF TGTGCCAGCTCACCAGCCGGGACAGGGAATGAAAAACTGTTTTTT
TRBJ1-2 13 TRBV13 - - CASSLGGDYGYTF TGTGCCAGCAGCTTAGGGGGAGACTATGGCTACACCTTC